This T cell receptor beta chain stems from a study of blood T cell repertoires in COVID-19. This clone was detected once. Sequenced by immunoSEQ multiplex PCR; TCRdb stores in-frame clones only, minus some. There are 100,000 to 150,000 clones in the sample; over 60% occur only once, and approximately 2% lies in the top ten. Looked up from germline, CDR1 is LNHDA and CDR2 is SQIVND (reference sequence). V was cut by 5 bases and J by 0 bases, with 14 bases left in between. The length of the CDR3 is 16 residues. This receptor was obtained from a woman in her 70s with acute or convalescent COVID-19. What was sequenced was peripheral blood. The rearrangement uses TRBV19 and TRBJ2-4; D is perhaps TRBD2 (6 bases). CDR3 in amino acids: CASSDPAGGAKNIQYF. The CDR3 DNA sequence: TGTGCCAGTAGTGACCCGGCCGGGGGAGCCAAAAACATTCAGTACTTC.